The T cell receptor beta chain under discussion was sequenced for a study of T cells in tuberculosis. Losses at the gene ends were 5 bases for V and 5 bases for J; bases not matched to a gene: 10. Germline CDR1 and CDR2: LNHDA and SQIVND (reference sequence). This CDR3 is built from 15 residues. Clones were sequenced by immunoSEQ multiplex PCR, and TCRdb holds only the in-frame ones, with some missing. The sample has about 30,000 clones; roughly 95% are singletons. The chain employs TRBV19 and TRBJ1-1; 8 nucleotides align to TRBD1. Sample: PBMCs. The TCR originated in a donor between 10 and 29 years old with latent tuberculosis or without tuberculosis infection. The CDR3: CASSATQGAATEAFF. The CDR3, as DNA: TGTGCCAGTAGTGCCACCCAGGGGGCGGCTACTGAAGCTTTCTTT.